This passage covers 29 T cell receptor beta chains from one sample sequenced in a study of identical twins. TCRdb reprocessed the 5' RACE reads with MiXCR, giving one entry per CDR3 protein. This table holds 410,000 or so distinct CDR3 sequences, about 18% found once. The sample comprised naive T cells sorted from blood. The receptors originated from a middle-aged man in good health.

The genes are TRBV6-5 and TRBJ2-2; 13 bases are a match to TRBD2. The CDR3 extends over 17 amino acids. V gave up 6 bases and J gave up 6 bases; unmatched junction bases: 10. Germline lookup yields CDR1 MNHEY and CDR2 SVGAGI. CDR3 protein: CASSSTSGRVQPGELFF. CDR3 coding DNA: TGTGCCAGCAGCTCTACTAGCGGGAGGGTCCAGCCCGGGGAGCTGTTTTTT.

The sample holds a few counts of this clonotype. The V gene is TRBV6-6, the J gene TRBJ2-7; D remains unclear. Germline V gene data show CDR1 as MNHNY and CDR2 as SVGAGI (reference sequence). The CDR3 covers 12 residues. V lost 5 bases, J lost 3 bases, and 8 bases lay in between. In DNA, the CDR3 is TGTGCCAGCAGTCCGAATAACTACGAGCAGTACTTC. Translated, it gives CASSPNNYEQYF.

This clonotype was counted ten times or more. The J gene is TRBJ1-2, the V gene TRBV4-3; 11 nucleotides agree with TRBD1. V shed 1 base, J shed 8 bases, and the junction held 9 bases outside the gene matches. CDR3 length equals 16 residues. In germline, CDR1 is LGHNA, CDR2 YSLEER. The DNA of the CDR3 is TGCGCCAGCAGCCAAGTCTTGGGACAGGGGGGTGGGGGCTACACCTTC. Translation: CASSQVLGQGGGGYTF.

In DNA, the CDR3 is TGTGCCAGCAGTGAAGGGGGAGTAGTGAAGCCCCAGCATTTT. Translating it yields CASSEGGVVKPQHF. J is TRBJ1-5 and V is TRBV2; no clear D gene. The V gene's germline CDR1 is SNHLY and CDR2 FYNNEI. Between the trimmed V and J ends, which lost 1 base and 8 bases, there was a span of 12 bases. The CDR3 runs 14 residues.

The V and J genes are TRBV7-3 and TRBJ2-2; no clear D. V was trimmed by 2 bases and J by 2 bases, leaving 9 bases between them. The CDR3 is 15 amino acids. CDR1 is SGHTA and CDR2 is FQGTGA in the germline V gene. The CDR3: CASSLGSRNTGELFF. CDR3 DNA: TGTGCCAGCAGCTTAGGGTCCCGCAACACCGGGGAGCTGTTTTTT.

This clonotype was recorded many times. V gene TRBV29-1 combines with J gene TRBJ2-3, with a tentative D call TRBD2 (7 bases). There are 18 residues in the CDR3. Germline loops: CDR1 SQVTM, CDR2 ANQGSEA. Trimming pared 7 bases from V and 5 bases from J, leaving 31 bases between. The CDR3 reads CSAKRPLLASGGRDTQYF. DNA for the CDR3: TGCAGCGCCAAACGTCCACTACTAGCGTCCGGGGGGCGAGATACGCAGTATTTT.

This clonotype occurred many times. The CDR3 DNA is TGCGCCAGCAGCCTCGGGAGCTACAATGAGCAGTTCTTC. Translated, it gives CASSLGSYNEQFF. V usage is TRBV5-1 and J usage is TRBJ2-1, with D possibly matching TRBD2 (6 bases). Germline V gene lookup returns CDR1 SGHRS and CDR2 YFSETQ. The length of the CDR3 is 13 residues. V was cut by 4 bases and J by 3 bases, with 8 bases left in between.

CDR3 nucleotide sequence: TGTGCCAGCAGCTTGGGGGGCGACCAAGAGACCCAGTACTTC. It translates to CASSLGGDQETQYF. The genes are TRBV5-4 and TRBJ2-5, with D possibly TRBD1 on 5 matching bases. V dropped 0 bases and J dropped 0 bases, with 6 bases sitting between them. The CDR3 extends over 14 amino acids. The germline CDR1 and CDR2 sequences are SGHNT and YYREEE (reference sequence).

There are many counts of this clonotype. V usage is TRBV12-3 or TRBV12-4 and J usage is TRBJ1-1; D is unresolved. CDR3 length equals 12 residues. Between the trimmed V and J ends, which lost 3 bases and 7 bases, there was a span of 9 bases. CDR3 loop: CASSLWQSEAFF. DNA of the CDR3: TGTGCCAGCAGTTTGTGGCAGAGTGAAGCTTTCTTT.

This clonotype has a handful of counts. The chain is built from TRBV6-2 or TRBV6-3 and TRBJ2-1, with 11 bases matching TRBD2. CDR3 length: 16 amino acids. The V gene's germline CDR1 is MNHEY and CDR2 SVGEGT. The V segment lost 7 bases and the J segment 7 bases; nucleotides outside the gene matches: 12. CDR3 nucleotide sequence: TGTGCCAGCACTCCCTCCTGGGCTAGCGGGAGGAATGAGCAGTTCTTC. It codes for CASTPSWASGRNEQFF.

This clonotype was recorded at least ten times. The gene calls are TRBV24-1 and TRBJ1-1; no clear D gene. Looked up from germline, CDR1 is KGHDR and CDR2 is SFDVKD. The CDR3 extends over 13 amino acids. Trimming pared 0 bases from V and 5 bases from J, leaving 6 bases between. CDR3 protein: CATSDLRGTEAFF. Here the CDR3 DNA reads TGTGCCACCAGTGATTTGAGAGGGACTGAAGCTTTCTTT.

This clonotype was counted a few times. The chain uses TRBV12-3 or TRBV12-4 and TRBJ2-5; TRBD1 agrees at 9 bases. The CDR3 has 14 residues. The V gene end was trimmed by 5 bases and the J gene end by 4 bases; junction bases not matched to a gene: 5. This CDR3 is CASSPSDRGETQYF. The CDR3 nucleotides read TGTGCCAGCAGTCCCTCGGACAGGGGAGAGACCCAGTACTTC.

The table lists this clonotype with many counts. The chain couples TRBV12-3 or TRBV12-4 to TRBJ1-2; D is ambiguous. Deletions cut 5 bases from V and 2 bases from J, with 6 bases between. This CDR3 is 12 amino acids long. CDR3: CASSLSNYGYTF. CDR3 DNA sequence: TGTGCCAGCAGTCTTTCAAACTATGGCTACACCTTC.

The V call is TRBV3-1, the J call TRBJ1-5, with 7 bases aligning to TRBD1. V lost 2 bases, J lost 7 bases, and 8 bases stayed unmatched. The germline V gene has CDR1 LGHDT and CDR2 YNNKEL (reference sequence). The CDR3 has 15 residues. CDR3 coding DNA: TGTGCCAGCAGCCAACGAGGGGGCAGGGGGCAGCCCCAGCATTTT. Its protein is CASSQRGGRGQPQHF.

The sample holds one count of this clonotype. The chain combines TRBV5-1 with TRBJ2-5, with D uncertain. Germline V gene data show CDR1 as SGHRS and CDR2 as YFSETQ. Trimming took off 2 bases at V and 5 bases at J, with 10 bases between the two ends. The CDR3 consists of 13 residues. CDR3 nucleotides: TGCGCCAGCAGCTTTGGGGATGTGGAGACCCAGTACTTC. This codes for CASSFGDVETQYF.

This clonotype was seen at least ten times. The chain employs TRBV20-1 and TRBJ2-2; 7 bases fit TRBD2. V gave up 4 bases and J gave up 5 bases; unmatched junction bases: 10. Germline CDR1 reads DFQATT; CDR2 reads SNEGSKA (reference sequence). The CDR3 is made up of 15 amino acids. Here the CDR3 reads CSAKPTSVTTGELFF. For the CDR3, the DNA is TGCAGTGCTAAGCCTACTAGCGTGACAACCGGGGAGCTGTTTTTT.

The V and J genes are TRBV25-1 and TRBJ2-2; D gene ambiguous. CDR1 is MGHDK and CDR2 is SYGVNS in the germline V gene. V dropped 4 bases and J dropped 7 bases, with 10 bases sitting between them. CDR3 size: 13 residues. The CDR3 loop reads CASSVWGSGELFF. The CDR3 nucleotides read TGTGCCAGCAGTGTGTGGGGTAGCGGGGAGCTGTTTTTT.

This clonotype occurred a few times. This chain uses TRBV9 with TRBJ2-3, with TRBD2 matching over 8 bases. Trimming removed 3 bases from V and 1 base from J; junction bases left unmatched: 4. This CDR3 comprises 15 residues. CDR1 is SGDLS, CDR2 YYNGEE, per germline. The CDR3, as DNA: TGTGCCAGCAGCGACAGCGGGAGTGGCACAGATACGCAGTATTTT. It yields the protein CASSDSGSGTDTQYF.

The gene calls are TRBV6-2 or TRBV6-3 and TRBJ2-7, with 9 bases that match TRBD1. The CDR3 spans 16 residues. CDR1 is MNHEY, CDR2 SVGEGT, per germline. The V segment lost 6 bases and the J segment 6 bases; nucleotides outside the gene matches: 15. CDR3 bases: TGTGCCAGCAGCCCCTCTCCGGGACAGGGTCTGATCGAGCAGTACTTC. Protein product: CASSPSPGQGLIEQYF.

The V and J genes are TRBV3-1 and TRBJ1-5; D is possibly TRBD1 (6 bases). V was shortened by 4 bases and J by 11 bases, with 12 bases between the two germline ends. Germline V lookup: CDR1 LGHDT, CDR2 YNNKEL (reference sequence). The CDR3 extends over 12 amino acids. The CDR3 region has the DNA TGTGCCAGCAGCCTCCGGTCAGGGGCCCAGCATTTT. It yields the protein CASSLRSGAQHF.

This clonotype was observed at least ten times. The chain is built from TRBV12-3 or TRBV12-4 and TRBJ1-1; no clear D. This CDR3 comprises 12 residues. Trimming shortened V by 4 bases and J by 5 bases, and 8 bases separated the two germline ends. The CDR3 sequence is CASSSRKTEAFF. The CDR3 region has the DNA TGTGCCAGCAGTTCCCGGAAGACTGAAGCTTTCTTT.

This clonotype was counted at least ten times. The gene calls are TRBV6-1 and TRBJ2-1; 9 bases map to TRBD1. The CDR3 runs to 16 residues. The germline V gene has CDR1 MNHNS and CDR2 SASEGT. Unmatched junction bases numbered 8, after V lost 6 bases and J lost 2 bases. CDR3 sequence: CASRIQGAGAYNEQFF. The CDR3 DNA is TGTGCCAGCAGGATACAGGGGGCCGGGGCCTACAATGAGCAGTTCTTC.

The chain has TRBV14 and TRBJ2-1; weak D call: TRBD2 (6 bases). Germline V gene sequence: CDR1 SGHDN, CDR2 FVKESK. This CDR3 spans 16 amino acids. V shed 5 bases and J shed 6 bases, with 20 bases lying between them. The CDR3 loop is CASSSKFGGTRNEQFF. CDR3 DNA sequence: TGTGCCAGCAGCTCCAAGTTTGGGGGGACCCGCAATGAGCAGTTCTTC.

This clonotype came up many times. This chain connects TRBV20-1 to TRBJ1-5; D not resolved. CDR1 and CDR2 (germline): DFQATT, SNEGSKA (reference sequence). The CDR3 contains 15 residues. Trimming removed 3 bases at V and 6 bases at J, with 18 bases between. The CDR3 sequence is CSASKRMVGVQPQHF. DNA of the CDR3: TGCAGTGCTAGCAAGAGGATGGTTGGAGTTCAGCCCCAGCATTTT.

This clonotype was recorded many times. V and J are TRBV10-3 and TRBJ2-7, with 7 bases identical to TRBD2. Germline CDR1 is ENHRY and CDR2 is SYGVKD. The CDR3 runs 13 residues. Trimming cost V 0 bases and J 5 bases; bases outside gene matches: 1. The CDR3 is CAISESTSHEQYF. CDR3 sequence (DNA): TGTGCCATCAGTGAGTCGACTAGCCACGAGCAGTACTTC.

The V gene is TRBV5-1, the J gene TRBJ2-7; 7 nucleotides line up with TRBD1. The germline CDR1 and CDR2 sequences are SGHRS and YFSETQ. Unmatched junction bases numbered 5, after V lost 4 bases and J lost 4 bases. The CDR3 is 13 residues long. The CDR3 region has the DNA TGCGCCAGCAGCCAAGACAGGGAATACGAGCAGTACTTC. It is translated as CASSQDREYEQYF.

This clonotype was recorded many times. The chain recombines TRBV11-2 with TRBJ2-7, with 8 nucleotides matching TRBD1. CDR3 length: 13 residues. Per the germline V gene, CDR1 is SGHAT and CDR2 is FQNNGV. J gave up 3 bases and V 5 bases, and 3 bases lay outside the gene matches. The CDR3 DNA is TGTGCCAGCAGCACTGGACAGGGCTACGAGCAGTACTTC. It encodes CASSTGQGYEQYF. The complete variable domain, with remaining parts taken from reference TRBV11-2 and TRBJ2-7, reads EAGVAQSPRYKIIEKRQSVAFWCNPISGHATLYWYQQILGQGPKLLIQFQNNGVVDDSQLPKDRFSAERLKGVDSTLKIQPAKLEDSAVYLCASSTGQGYEQYFGPGTRLTVT.

CDR3 residues: CASSQEPGLPSGEQFF. CDR3 nucleotide sequence: TGCGCCAGCAGCCAAGAACCGGGACTCCCGTCGGGGGAGCAGTTCTTC. This chain joins TRBV4-1 and TRBJ2-1, with D perhaps matching TRBD2 (6 bases). This CDR3 region has 16 residues. Germline V gene data show CDR1 as MGHRA and CDR2 as YSYEKL. V was pared by 0 bases and J by 10 bases, with 19 bases between.

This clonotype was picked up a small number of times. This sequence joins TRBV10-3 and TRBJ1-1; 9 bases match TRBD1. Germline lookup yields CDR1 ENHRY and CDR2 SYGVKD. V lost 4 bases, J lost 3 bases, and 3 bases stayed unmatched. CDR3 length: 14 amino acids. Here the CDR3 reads CAISAGQGDTEAFF. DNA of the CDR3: TGTGCCATCAGTGCGGGACAGGGTGACACTGAAGCTTTCTTT.